This T cell receptor beta chain is drawn from a study of blood T cell repertoires in COVID-19. Profiled with immunoSEQ multiplex PCR; TCRdb holds only in-frame clones, not every one. The table has under 200,000 clones, about 80% seen once. With 0 bases removed from V and 6 bases from J, the gap between germline ends came to 11 bases. The CDR3 consists of 14 residues. Germline V gives CDR1 SGHRS, CDR2 YFSETQ. The chain couples TRBV5-1 to TRBJ2-3; no clear D. The sample taken for sequencing was peripheral blood. This clonotype originated in a human donor with acute or convalescent COVID-19. The donor label of this sample is uncertain. The DNA of the CDR3 is TGCGCCAGCAGCTTGGCCCTTAGCCCGGATACGCAGTATTTT. Protein: CASSLALSPDTQYF.